Sequencing of this TCR beta chain was carried out in a study of sequential checkpoint blockade in melanoma. Study details: Randomization was 1:1 between first-line nivolumab→ipilimumab and ipilimumab→nivolumab. 91 pretreatment tumor DNA samples were TCRβ immunosequenced.

The germline V and J ends were trimmed by 8 bases and 8 bases, with 18 bases remaining between them. The CDR3 loop spans 12 amino acids. Germline V CDR1 and CDR2: SQVTM, ANQGSEA. A word on this clone: Antigen: not known.

The study, taken as a whole, reports: About 30 times likelier clinical benefit followed increased tumor T-cell fraction and clonality.

Using immunoSEQ multiplex PCR, the repertoire was profiled, and TCRdb retains in-frame clones only, with some absent. In the table there are approximately 5,000 clones, over 25% of which are singletons. Treatment here: randomized to nivolumab then ipilimumab (arm A) or the reverse (arm B). This clonotype was obtained from a human donor with melanoma. The sequenced sample was tumor tissue (inferred from file names), obtained from a patient given nivolumab and ipilimumab in sequence. The V and J genes are TRBV29-1 and TRBJ1-2; D gene uncertain. The CDR3 DNA reads as TGCAGCTCCTCGACCTACGGTTGGGGCTACACCTTC. Protein product: CSSSTYGWGYTF. The entire variable domain, with the rest obtained from reference TRBV29-1 and TRBJ1-2, is as follows: SAVISQKPSRDICQRGTSLTIQCQVDSQVTMMFWYRQQPGQSLTLIATANQGSEATYESGFVIDKFPISRPNLTFSTLTVSNMSPEDSSIYLCSSSTYGWGYTFGSGTRLTVV.